These 15 T cell receptor beta chains were all obtained from the same sample, sequenced in a study of cytomegalovirus exposure and HLA in healthy donors. PCR primers comprised 60 Vbeta and 13 Jbeta primers. Clones were sequenced by immunoSEQ multiplex PCR, and TCRdb holds only the in-frame ones, with some missing. In the table there are roughly 92,000 clones, around 86% of which are singletons. Sequencing input: PBMCs. These receptors all come from a woman in her 70s in good health and CMV-seropositive.

The chain recombines TRBV9 with TRBJ2-3, with 7 bases identical to TRBD1. The ends lost 6 bases at V and 4 bases at J; junction bases unmatched: 20. The CDR3 is 18 amino acids. The germline V gene has CDR1 SGDLS and CDR2 YYNGEE. The CDR3 is CASKVRDSPEAAADTQYF. The CDR3 DNA is TGTGCCAGCAAGGTCCGGGACAGCCCGGAGGCCGCAGCAGATACGCAGTATTTT.

About this clone: The junction and the germline gene differ at one end; a read error may be behind it. The rearrangement joins TRBV30 to TRBJ1-2, with a weak D call TRBD1 (5 bases). The germline V gene encodes CDR1 GTSNPN and CDR2 SVGIG (reference sequence). The CDR3 has 13 amino acids. CDR3 DNA sequence: TGTGCCGGGAGAGCCGGGGGGGGGTATGGCTACACCTTC. This encodes CAGRAGGGYGYTF.

This chain joins TRBV2 and TRBJ2-1; D is undetermined. Germline CDR1 and CDR2: SNHLY and FYNNEI. Trimming removed 5 bases at V and 9 bases at J, with 8 bases between. The CDR3 is 11 residues long. The CDR3 spells CASSQITEQFF. The CDR3 DNA sequence: TGTGCCAGCAGTCAGATAACTGAGCAGTTCTTC.

This clone was picked up a small number of times. The rearrangement joins TRBV2 to TRBJ1-3; 7 bases map to TRBD1. CDR3 length equals 14 residues. Germline CDR1 and CDR2: SNHLY and FYNNEI. V shed 6 bases, J shed 0 bases, and the junction held 2 bases outside the gene matches. In DNA form, the CDR3 reads TGTGCCAGCAGGACAGGGTTCTCTGGAAACACCATATATTTT. Translating gives CASRTGFSGNTIYF.

The chain uses TRBV13 and TRBJ2-7; tentatively, D is TRBD2 (6 bases). Germline assignment: CDR1 PRHDT and CDR2 FYEKMQ (reference sequence). Trimming stripped 1 base from V and 2 bases from J, with 12 bases between. The CDR3 covers 15 residues. CDR3 region: CASSLALAATYEQYF. The CDR3 coding sequence is TGTGCCAGCAGCTTAGCACTAGCAGCAACCTACGAGCAGTACTTC.

The chain couples TRBV15 to TRBJ1-1, with 7 nucleotides matching TRBD1. CDR3 length: 14 amino acids. In germline, CDR1 is LNHNV, CDR2 YYDKDF (reference sequence). V gave up 4 bases and J gave up 5 bases; unmatched junction bases: 7. The DNA for the CDR3 is TGTGCCACCAGCATAGACAGGGTTAGAACTGAAGCTTTCTTT. Its translation is CATSIDRVRTEAFF.

V is TRBV7-2 and J is TRBJ2-7; D uncertain. Between the trimmed V and J ends, which lost 3 bases and 4 bases, there was a span of 4 bases. Looked up from germline, CDR1 is SGHTA and CDR2 is FQGNSA. CDR3 length: 11 residues. DNA for the CDR3: TGTGCCAGCAGCTTCTATTACGAGCAGTACTTC. It translates to CASSFYYEQYF.

The chain carries TRBV25-1 and TRBJ1-4; perhaps TRBD1 as D (6 bases). The CDR3 covers 15 residues. Trimming cost V 5 bases and J 8 bases, with 18 bases left between them. CDR1 is MGHDK, CDR2 SYGVNS, per germline. The CDR3 loop reads CASSTTRGSNEKLFF. CDR3 sequence (DNA): TGTGCCAGCAGTACCACCAGGGGTTCGAACGAAAAACTGTTTTTT. The variable domain in full, with the rest retrieved from reference TRBV25-1 and TRBJ1-4, is EADIYQTPRYLVIGTGKKITLECSQTMGHDKMYWYQQDPGMELHLIHYSYGVNSTEKGDLSSESTVSRIRTEHFPLTLESARPSHTSQYLCASSTTRGSNEKLFFGSGTQLSVL.

This clone is a singleton in its sample. The rearrangement links TRBV2 to TRBJ1-2, with a tentative D call TRBD1 (5 bases). V lost 8 bases, J lost 1 base, and 11 bases lay in between. The CDR3 sequence is 13 residues long. The germline V gene has CDR1 SNHLY and CDR2 FYNNEI. The CDR3 loop is CASYRNHNYGYTF. Here the CDR3 DNA reads TGTGCCAGCTACAGGAACCATAACTATGGCTACACCTTC.

V is TRBV27 and J is TRBJ2-1, with a tentative D call TRBD2 (5 bases). The germline CDR1 and CDR2 sequences are MNHEY and SMNVEV (reference sequence). The CDR3 has 12 amino acids. V lost 4 bases and J 7 bases, leaving 8 bases between the germline ends. The CDR3 sequence is CASSSQRNEQFF. The CDR3 DNA is TGTGCCAGCAGTTCCCAGCGGAATGAGCAGTTCTTC.

The chain couples TRBV7-8 to TRBJ2-5; the D gene is possibly TRBD2 (6 bases). The CDR3 has 15 amino acids. Between the trimmed V and J ends, which lost 6 bases and 5 bases, there was a span of 19 bases. Germline CDR1 reads SGHVS; CDR2 reads FQNEAQ. CDR3 sequence (DNA): TGTGCCAGCAGTAGGGGCGGGGTAGTTAGGGAGACCCAGTACTTC. This gives the protein CASSRGGVVRETQYF.

This chain joins TRBV7-3 and TRBJ2-1; 7 bases are a match to TRBD2. Germline V gene data show CDR1 as SGHTA and CDR2 as FQGTGA. The CDR3 runs to 14 residues. V lost 5 bases to trimming and J lost 9 bases; unmatched junction nucleotides: 10. CDR3 nucleotide sequence: TGTGCCAGCAGCGCGGGAGAACCCGGCTCTGAGCAGTTCTTC. Translating it yields CASSAGEPGSEQFF.

The chain recombines TRBV18 with TRBJ1-4; no clear D gene. CDR1 is KGHSH, CDR2 LQKENI, per germline. Trimming removed 3 bases from V and 2 bases from J, with 19 bases in between. The CDR3 is made up of 18 amino acids. The DNA for the CDR3 is TGTGCCAGCTCACCGAATACCGGGTTCTACGGGACTAATGAAAAACTGTTTTTT. Translated, it gives CASSPNTGFYGTNEKLFF.

The chain combines TRBV19 with TRBJ1-5; 9 bases fit TRBD1. The germline gives CDR1 LNHDA, CDR2 SQIVND (reference sequence). CDR3 length: 16 amino acids. V lost 7 bases to trimming and J lost 6 bases; unmatched junction nucleotides: 13. Here the CDR3 reads CASTNSDRGIGQPQHF. The CDR3 nucleotides are TGTGCCAGTACCAACTCCGACAGGGGGATCGGTCAGCCCCAGCATTTT.

The chain links TRBV5-1 to TRBJ2-1; 7 nucleotides line up with TRBD1. Germline values: CDR1 SGHRS, CDR2 YFSETQ. This CDR3 spans 15 amino acids. V was clipped by 0 bases and J by 3 bases; unmatched bases: 3. CDR3 sequence (DNA): TGCGCCAGCAGCTTGGGAGGGGGCGACTACAATGAGCAGTTCTTC. This encodes CASSLGGGDYNEQFF.